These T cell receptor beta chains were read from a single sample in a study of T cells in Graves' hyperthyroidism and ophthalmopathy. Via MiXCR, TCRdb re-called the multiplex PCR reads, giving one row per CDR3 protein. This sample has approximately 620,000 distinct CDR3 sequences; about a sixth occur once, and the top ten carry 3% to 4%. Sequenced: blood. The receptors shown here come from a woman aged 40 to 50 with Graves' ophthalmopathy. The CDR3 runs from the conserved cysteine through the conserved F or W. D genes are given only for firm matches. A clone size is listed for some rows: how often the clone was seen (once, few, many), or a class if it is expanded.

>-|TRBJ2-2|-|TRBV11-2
TGTGCCAGCAGTTTATCAGGGCCCACCGGGGAGCTGTTTTTT
CASSLSGPTGELFF
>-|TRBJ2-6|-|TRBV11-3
TGTGCCAGCAGCCCACGAGACTGGGGGCGACTCTCTGGGGCCAACGTCCTGACTTTC
CASSPRDWGRLSGANVLTF
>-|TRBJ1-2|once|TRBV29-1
TGCAGCGTTGGAGATCGGGGCGTTGGCTATGGCTACACCTTC
CSVGDRGVGYGYTF
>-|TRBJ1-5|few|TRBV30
TGTGCCTGGAGTTCAGATTCCCAGGGTCAGCCCCAGCATTTT
CAWSSDSQGQPQHF
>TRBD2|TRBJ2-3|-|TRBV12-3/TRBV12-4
TGTGCCAGCACTAATAGCGGGAACACAGATACGCAGTATTTT
CASTNSGNTDTQYF
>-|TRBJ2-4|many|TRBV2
TGTGCCAGCAGTCGGACAGAAATAGCCAAAAACATTCAGTACTTC
CASSRTEIAKNIQYF
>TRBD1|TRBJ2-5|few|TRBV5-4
TGTGCCAGCAGCAATCCCTTAGGGACAGGGATTCAAGAGACCCAGTACTTC
CASSNPLGTGIQETQYF
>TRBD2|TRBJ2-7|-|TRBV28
TGTGCCAGCAGTTTCGTAGCGGGAACCGACGAGCAGTACTTC
CASSFVAGTDEQYF
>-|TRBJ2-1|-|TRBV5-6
TGTGCCAGCAGCTTTGGGGTTTCTTACGAGCAGTTCTTC
CASSFGVSYEQFF
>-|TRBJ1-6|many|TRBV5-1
TGCGCCAGCAGCTTGGTTGGGGGCGGTGATTCACCCCTCCACTTT
CASSLVGGGDSPLHF
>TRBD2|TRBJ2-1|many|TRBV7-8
TGTGCCAGCAGCTTAGTCCGCATGGGCGGGAGACGGTCCAATGAGCAGTTCTTC
CASSLVRMGGRRSNEQFF
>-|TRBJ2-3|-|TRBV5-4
TGTGCCAGCAGTACTCCGGGCGCCACAGATACGCAGTATTTT
CASSTPGATDTQYF
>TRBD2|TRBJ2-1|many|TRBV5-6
TGTGCCAGCAGCTTGGTCGGCCTAGCGGGAGTCAATGAGCAGTTCTTC
CASSLVGLAGVNEQFF
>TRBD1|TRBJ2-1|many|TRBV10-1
TGCGCCAGCAGTTACTACCGGGACAGGGGTCTGTATGAGCAGTTCTTC
CASSYYRDRGLYEQFF
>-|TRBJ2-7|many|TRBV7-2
TGTGCCAGCAGCTTTGGGGGGGCTGGCGAGCAGTACTTC
CASSFGGAGEQYF
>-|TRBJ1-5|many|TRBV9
TGTGCCAGCAGCTACGGGGGGGCCTATCAGCCCCAGCATTTT
CASSYGGAYQPQHF
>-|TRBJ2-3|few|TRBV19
TGTGCCAGTAGTATCGGACGGATAGAAGACACAGATACGCAGTATTTT
CASSIGRIEDTDTQYF
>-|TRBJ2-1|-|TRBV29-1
TGCAGCGCCCTGGGAGTAGGAGGCGAGCAGTTCTTC
CSALGVGGEQFF
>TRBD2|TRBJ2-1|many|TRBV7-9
TGTGCCAGCAGCATTAGCGGGAGTAGGGATGAGCAGTTCTTC
CASSISGSRDEQFF
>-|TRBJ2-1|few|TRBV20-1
TGCAGTGCTAGAGTCGCGGGCGACTCCTACAATGAGCAGTTCTTC
CSARVAGDSYNEQFF
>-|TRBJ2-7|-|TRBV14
TGTGCCAGCAGTAGGCAGACCCTCTCCTACGAGCAGTACTTC
CASSRQTLSYEQYF
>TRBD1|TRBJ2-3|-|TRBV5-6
TGTGCCAGCAGCCGGGACAGTAGAACAGATACGCAGTATTTT
CASSRDSRTDTQYF
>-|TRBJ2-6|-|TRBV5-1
TGCGCCAGCAGCTACTCATCTACTAGCTCTGGGGCCAACGTCCTGACTTTC
CASSYSSTSSGANVLTF
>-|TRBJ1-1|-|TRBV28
TGTGCCAGCAGTTCTCTTAACAGTAACACTGAAGCTTTCTTT
CASSSLNSNTEAFF
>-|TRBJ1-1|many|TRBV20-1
TGCAGTGTGGTAACGGGGGGCGTGGGTACTGAAGCTTTCTTT
CSVVTGGVGTEAFF
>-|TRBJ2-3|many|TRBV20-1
TGCAGTGCTAGTCAGAAAGATACGCAGTATTTT
CSASQKDTQYF
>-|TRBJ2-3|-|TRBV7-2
TGTGCCAGCAGCTTAGGGAGGCAGACAGATACGCAGTATTTT
CASSLGRQTDTQYF
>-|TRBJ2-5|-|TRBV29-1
TGCAGCGTTGAATACTTTAAGACCCAGTACTTC
CSVEYFKTQYF
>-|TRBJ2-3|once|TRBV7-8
TGTGCCAGCAGCCCGTGGCGTCCAGATACGCAGTATTTT
CASSPWRPDTQYF
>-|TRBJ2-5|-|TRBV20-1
TGCAGTGCTTTCCACTGGAACCAAGAGACCCAGTACTTC
CSAFHWNQETQYF
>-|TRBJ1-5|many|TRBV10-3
TGTGCCATCAGTGAGGGCTTAGGCAGCAATCAGCCCCAGCATTTT
CAISEGLGSNQPQHF
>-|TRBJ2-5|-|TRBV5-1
TGCGCCAGCAGGTGGACATTGTACCAAGAGACCCAGTACTTC
CASRWTLYQETQYF
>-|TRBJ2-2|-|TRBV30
TGTGCCTGGAGTGTGCACGGGGGGCTCGGCACCGGGGAGCTGTTTTTT
CAWSVHGGLGTGELFF
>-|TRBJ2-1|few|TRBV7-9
TGTGCCAGCAGCTTCCGGGACTCCAGCTACTACAATGAGCAGTTCTTC
CASSFRDSSYYNEQFF
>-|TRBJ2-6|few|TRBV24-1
TGTGCCACCATGGGGGTTGGGGCCAACGTCCTGACTTTC
CATMGVGANVLTF
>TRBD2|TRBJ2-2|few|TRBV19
TGTGCCAGTAGTGACGGGACTAGCGATCACGGGGAGCTGTTTTTT
CASSDGTSDHGELFF
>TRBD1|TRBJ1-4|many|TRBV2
TGTGCCAGCGGGGAAAACAGGGGACCTAATGAAAAACTGTTTTTT
CASGENRGPNEKLFF
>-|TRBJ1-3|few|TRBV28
TGTGCCAGCAGTTTACCGCTCTGGGGTGGAAACACCATATATTTT
CASSLPLWGGNTIYF
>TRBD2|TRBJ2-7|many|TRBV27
TGTGCCAGCAGTTCCGGGACTAGCATCCACGAGCAGTACTTC
CASSSGTSIHEQYF
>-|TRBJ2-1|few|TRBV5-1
TGCGCCAGCAGCTTGCAGGGACACAATGAGCAGTTCTTC
CASSLQGHNEQFF
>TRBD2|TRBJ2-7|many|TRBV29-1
TGCAGCGTTGGAGGCGGGAGTAGCCACGAGCAGTACTTC
CSVGGGSSHEQYF
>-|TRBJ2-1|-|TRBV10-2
TGCGCCAGCGCTCCAACTCGGGGCGGGGAGCAGTTCTTC
CASAPTRGGEQFF
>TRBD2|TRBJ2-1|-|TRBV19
TGTGCCAGTAGTATGAGCGGGAGGGCATACAATGAGCAGTTCTTC
CASSMSGRAYNEQFF
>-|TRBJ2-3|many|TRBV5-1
TGCGCCAGCAGCATCCAAGACAGCACAGATACGCAGTATTTT
CASSIQDSTDTQYF
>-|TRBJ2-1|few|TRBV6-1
TGTGCCAGCTTCGCCGGGGTAGCCCGCCCACCTGGCTACAATGAGCAGTTCTTC
CASFAGVARPPGYNEQFF
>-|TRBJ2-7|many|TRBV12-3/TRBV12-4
TGTGCCAGCAGTTCGTACTACAGCTACGAGCAGTACTTC
CASSSYYSYEQYF
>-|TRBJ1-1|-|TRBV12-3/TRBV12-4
TGTGCCAGCAGTTTATGGACAACCAACACTGAAGCTTTCTTT
CASSLWTTNTEAFF
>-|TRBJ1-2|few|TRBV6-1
TGTGCCAGCACCCGGACGGTGAACTATGGCTACACCTTC
CASTRTVNYGYTF
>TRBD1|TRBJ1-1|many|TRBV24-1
TGTGCCACCAGTGATAACAGGGGAGTTTACACTGAAGCTTTCTTT
CATSDNRGVYTEAFF
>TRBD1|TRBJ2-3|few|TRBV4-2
TGTGCCAGCAGCCAAGTCGGGACAGGGGGCCAAGATACGCAGTATTTT
CASSQVGTGGQDTQYF
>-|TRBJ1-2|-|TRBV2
TGTGCCAGCAGTTACCGCCGGGGAAATGGCTACACCTTC
CASSYRRGNGYTF
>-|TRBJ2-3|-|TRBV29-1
TGCAGCGCCTCTCAGACAGGGAGGGATACGCAGTATTTT
CSASQTGRDTQYF
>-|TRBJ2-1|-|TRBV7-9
TGTGCCAGCAGCAGGGGACCCCGACGGTTCTTC
CASSRGPRRFF
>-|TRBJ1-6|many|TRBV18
TGTGCCAGCTCACAAGGACTAGGGGATTCACCCCTCCACTTT
CASSQGLGDSPLHF
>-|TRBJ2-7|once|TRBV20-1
TGCAGTGCTAGAAGCGCACTAAGCTCCTACGAGCAGTACTTC
CSARSALSSYEQYF